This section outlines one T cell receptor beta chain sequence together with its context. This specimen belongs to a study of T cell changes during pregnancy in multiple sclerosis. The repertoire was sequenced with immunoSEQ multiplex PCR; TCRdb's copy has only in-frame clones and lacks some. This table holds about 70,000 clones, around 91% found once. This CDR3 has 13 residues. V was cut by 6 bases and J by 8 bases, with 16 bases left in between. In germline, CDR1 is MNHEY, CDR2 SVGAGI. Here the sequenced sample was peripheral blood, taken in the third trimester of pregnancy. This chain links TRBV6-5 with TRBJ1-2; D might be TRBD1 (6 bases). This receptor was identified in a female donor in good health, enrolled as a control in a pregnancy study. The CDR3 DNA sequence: TGTGCCAGCAGGGGACACCTGTCGATGGGCTACACCTTC. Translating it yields CASRGHLSMGYTF.